What follows are 3 T cell receptor beta chains derived from one specimen sequenced in a study of cytomegalovirus exposure and HLA in healthy donors. The PCR had 60 Vbeta and 13 Jbeta primers. Produced via immunoSEQ multiplex PCR; TCRdb's table is partial and in-frame only. The data show about 90,000 clones, with approximately 68% seen just once and under 25% held by the top ten. The sample taken for sequencing was PBMCs. Source of these receptors: a woman in her forties or fifties in good health and CMV-seropositive.

The chain joins TRBV18 to TRBJ1-1; possible D gene TRBD1, 5 bases. The CDR3 spans 15 residues. Deletions cut 3 bases from V and 7 bases from J, with 18 bases between. CDR1 is KGHSH and CDR2 is LQKENI in the germline V gene. CDR3 in DNA: TGTGCCAGCTCACCCCGGAACCTCTTCCAGGGTGAAGCTTTCTTT. Translated, it gives CASSPRNLFQGEAFF.

There are a few counts of this clone. In DNA, the CDR3 is TGTGCCAGCAGCTTCTTCGGGTCCAACGAGCAGTACTTC. Translation: CASSFFGSNEQYF. V gene TRBV11-1 combines with J gene TRBJ2-7; D gene unclear. V lost 3 bases to trimming and J lost 5 bases, with 11 bases between them. CDR1 is SGHAT and CDR2 is FQDESV in the germline V gene (reference sequence). The CDR3 is 13 amino acids.

This chain joins TRBV19 and TRBJ1-1, with TRBD1 matching 10 bases. Germline CDR1 reads LNHDA; CDR2 reads SQIVND (reference sequence). The CDR3 has 14 residues. The junction had 3 bases not matched to a gene; V was cut back by 4 bases and J by 4 bases. CDR3 region: CASSTGQGPTEAFF. The CDR3 nucleotides read TGTGCCAGTAGTACGGGACAGGGGCCCACTGAAGCTTTCTTT.